The 2 T cell receptor beta chains reported below all come from one sample, sequenced in a study of graft-versus-host responses after intestinal transplantation. Sequencing was performed with immunoSEQ multiplex PCR; in TCRdb, only in-frame clones are kept and a portion is missing. The sample records several thousand clones, approximately 31% being singletons. The source was alloreactive CD4+ T cells from a mixed lymphocyte reaction culture, collected before intestinal transplant. This sample's subset: CFSE-low proliferating T cells sorted from roughly 6-day pre-transplant mixed lymphocyte reaction (GvH or HvG direction). Receptor source: a human patient who received an intestinal transplant.

This rearrangement joins TRBV18 to TRBJ2-5; 13 bases align to TRBD2. CDR3 size: 16 residues. Losses at the gene ends were 1 base for V and 3 bases for J; bases not matched to a gene: 2. Germline CDR1 reads KGHSH; CDR2 reads LQKENI. The CDR3 here is CASSPQLAGGEETQYF. The DNA for the CDR3 is TGTGCCAGCTCACCACAACTAGCGGGAGGGGAAGAGACCCAGTACTTC.

CDR3 amino acids: CASSRTGLAKNIQYF. For the CDR3, the DNA is TGTGCCAGCAGCCGGACTGGTTTAGCCAAAAACATTCAGTACTTC. V usage is TRBV7-9 and J usage is TRBJ2-4; the D gene is possibly TRBD2 (5 bases). CDR3 length equals 15 residues. Trimming took off 5 bases at V and 0 bases at J, with 11 bases between the two ends. The V gene's germline CDR1 is SEHNR and CDR2 FQNEAQ (reference sequence).